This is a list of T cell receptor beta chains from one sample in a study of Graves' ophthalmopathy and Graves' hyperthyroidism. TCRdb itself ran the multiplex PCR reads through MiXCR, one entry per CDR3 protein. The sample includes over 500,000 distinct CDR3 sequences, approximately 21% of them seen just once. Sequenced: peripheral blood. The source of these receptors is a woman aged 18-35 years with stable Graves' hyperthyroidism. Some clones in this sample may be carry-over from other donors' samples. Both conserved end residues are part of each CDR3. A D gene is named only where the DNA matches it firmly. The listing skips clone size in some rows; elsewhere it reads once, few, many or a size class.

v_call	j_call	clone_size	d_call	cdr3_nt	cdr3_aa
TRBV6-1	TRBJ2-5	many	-	TGCGCCAGCAGTGGGGGCGAGACCCAGTACTTC	CASSGGETQYF
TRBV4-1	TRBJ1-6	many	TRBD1	TGCGCCAGCAGCCAAGATGAAGGGGGCTGGGATTCACCCCTCCACTTT	CASSQDEGGWDSPLHF
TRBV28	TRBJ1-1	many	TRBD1	TGTGCCACCCAGACAGGGGGCACTGAAGCTTTCTTT	CATQTGGTEAFF
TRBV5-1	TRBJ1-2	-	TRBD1	TGCTCCAGCAGCCAACAGGGGCGAGACTATGGCTACACCTTC	CSSSQQGRDYGYTF
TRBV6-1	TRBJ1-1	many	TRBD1	TGTGCCAGCAGTGAAGCGGCCGGGACAGGGGTCACTGAAGCTTTCTTT	CASSEAAGTGVTEAFF
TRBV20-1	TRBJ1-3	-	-	TGCAGTGCTCCTGGAGGCTCTGGAAACACCATATATTTT	CSAPGGSGNTIYF
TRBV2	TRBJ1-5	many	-	TGTGCCAGCAGGGCCGAGCTTTCGCCCCAGCATTTT	CASRAELSPQHF
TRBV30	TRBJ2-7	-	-	TGTGCCTGGAGGGCTCGACCGGAGCAGTACTTC	CAWRARPEQYF
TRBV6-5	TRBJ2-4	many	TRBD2	TGTGCCAGCAGTTACGCCCGCGGGGGACTAGCCAAAAACATTAAGTACTTC	CASSYARGGLAKNIKYF
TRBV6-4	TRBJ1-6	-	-	TGTGCCAGCACCCCGGGGGTTTATTCACCCCTCCACTTT	CASTPGVYSPLHF
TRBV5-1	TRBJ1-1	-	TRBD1	TGCGCCAGCAGCTTGGACAGGGGGCAGGTGAACACTGAAGCTTTCTTT	CASSLDRGQVNTEAFF
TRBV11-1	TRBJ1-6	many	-	TGTGCCAGCAGCTTACGAGGGCGAGGGTCACCCCTCCACTTT	CASSLRGRGSPLHF
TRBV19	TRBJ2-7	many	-	TGTGCCAGTAGTATAGGTAGCGCCGGAATGAACGAGCAGTACTTC	CASSIGSAGMNEQYF
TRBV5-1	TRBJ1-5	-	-	TGCGCCAGCAGCCTCGGGACGCAACAGCCCCAGCATTTT	CASSLGTQQPQHF
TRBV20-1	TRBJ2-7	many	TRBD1	TGCAGTGTCCTCCTTCAGGGGGCCAGTCCCTACGAGCAGTACTTC	CSVLLQGASPYEQYF
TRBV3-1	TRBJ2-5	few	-	TGTGCCAGCAGCCTTCCCCGAGGCACCCAAGAGACCCAGTACTTC	CASSLPRGTQETQYF
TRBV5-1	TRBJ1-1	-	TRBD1	TGCGCCAGCAGCACCGGACAGGGGTCGGGCACTGAAGCTTTCTTT	CASSTGQGSGTEAFF
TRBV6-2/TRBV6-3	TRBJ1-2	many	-	TGTGCCAGCAGTTACGAACGTTTGGCGACGATACGGGAAGCTAACTATGGCTACACCTTC	CASSYERLATIREANYGYTF
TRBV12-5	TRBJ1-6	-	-	TGTGCTAGTGGTCCAGGGAGCTCCTATAATTCACTCCTCCACTTT	CASGPGSSYNSLLHF
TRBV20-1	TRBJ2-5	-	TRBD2	TGCAGTGCTAGGGGCGGGGGTGGAGAGACCCAGTACTTC	CSARGGGGETQYF
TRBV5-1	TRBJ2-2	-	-	TGCGCCAGCAGCTCCGACAGAGACAACACCGGGGAGCTGTTTTTT	CASSSDRDNTGELFF
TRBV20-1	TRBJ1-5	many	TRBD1	TGCAGTGCTAGGGGAGGGACAGGGGGAGGGAGCAATCAGCCCCAGCATTTT	CSARGGTGGGSNQPQHF
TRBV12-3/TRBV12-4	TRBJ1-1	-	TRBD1	TGTGCCAGCAGGGGGACAGGAGATAACACTGAAGCTTTCTTT	CASRGTGDNTEAFF
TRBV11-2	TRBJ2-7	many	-	TGTGCCAGCAGCTTCTTTTGGGAGGTTGTGCAGTACTTC	CASSFFWEVVQYF
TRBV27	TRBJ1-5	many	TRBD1	TGTGCCAGCCAACCCACAGGGGGCTGGGGCAATCAGCCCCAGCATTTT	CASQPTGGWGNQPQHF
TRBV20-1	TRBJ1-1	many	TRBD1	TGCAGTGCCACAGGGGGTCGGACTGAAGCTTTCTTT	CSATGGRTEAFF
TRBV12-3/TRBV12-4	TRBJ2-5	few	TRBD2	TGTGCCAGCAGTTTGTTCGGGGGGGGAGAGACCCAGTACTTC	CASSLFGGGETQYF
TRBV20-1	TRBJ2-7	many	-	TGCAGTGCTAGAGTAATTTTTGGAGACCTGCCCTACGAGCAGTACTTC	CSARVIFGDLPYEQYF
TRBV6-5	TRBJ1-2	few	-	TGTGCCAGCGTTAGGGCAGGGCTGACGGATGGCTACACCTTC	CASVRAGLTDGYTF
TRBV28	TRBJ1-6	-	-	TGTGCCAGCAGTCTTGTAGCATTCTCGAGCAATTCACCCCTCCACTTT	CASSLVAFSSNSPLHF
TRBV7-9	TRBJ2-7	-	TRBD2	TGTGCCAGCAGCTCGCGGGAGGGGCTCTCCGTCGAGCAGTACTTC	CASSSREGLSVEQYF
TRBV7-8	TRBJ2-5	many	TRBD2	TGTGCCAGCAGCAAACTAGCGGGGGGGTACCAAGAGACCCAGTACTTC	CASSKLAGGYQETQYF
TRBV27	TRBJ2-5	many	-	TGTGCCACGCAACCCAGGGATGGGGATGTGGCCCAGTACTTC	CATQPRDGDVAQYF
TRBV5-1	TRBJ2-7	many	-	TGCGCCAGCAGCTTGGAGCCCGTGGGGAGGTACGAGCAGTACTTC	CASSLEPVGRYEQYF
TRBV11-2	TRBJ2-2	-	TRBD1	TGTGCCAGCAGCGAACGCCGGGACAGGCACACCGGGGAGCTGTTTTTT	CASSERRDRHTGELFF
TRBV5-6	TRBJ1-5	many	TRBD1	TGTGCCAGCAGCCAACAGGGGCGGCGCAATCAGCCCCAGCATTTT	CASSQQGRRNQPQHF
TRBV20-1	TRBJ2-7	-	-	TGCAGTGCTAGCACTAGCAACGAGGAGTACTTC	CSASTSNEEYF
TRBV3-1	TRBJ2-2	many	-	TGTGCCAGCAGCCAAACCGGGGAGCTGTTTTTT	CASSQTGELFF
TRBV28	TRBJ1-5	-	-	TGTGCCAGCAGTTTTTTGGGCAGGGCGGGCAATCAGCCCCAGCATTTT	CASSFLGRAGNQPQHF